The present T cell receptor (beta chain) was sequenced within a study of blood T cell repertoires in COVID-19. Study-level information: Italy, Spain and the United States were the sources of the convalescent and acute COVID-19 samples. T cells, B-cell-depleted T cells, or PBMCs provided the cDNA or gDNA that served as material.

Clones were read by immunoSEQ multiplex PCR, and TCRdb kept only the in-frame ones, dropping some. The sample includes roughly 100,000 clones, over 75% of them seen just once. Germline CDR1 MNHEY, CDR2 SVGAGI. This CDR3 comprises 14 residues. Trimming pared 6 bases from V and 5 bases from J, leaving 17 bases between. V gene TRBV6-5 combines with J gene TRBJ2-7, with a weak D call TRBD1 (6 bases). Sequenced sample: peripheral blood. The receptor was isolated from a human donor in a cohort sampled during active or convalescent COVID-19. The CDR3 loop reads CASRAPGQVDEQYF. DNA for the CDR3: TGTGCCAGCAGGGCTCCGGGACAAGTCGACGAGCAGTACTTC.